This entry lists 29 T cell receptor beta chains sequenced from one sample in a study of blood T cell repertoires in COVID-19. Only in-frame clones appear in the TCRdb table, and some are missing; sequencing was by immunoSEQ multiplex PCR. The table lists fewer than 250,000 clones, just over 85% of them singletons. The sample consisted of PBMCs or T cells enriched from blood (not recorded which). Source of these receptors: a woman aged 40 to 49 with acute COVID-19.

The CDR3 protein is CAISAREDPNSNQPQHF. CDR3 nucleotide sequence: TGTGCCATCAGTGCCCGGGAAGACCCAAATAGCAATCAGCCCCAGCATTTT. V is TRBV10-3 and J is TRBJ1-5, with D hard to call. Germline values: CDR1 ENHRY, CDR2 SYGVKD. V was trimmed by 4 bases and J by 0 bases, leaving 16 bases between them. The CDR3 runs to 17 residues.

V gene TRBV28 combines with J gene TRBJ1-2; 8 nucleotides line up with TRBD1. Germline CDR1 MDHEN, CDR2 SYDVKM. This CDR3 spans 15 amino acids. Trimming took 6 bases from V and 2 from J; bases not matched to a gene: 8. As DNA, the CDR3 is TGTGCCAGCAGACAGCAGGGGGCGAGAAACTATGGCTACACCTTC. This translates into CASRQQGARNYGYTF.

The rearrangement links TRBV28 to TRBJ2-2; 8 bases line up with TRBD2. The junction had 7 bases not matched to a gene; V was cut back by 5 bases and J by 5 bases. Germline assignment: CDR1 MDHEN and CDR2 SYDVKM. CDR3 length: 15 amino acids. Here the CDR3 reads CASSRSRGATGELFF. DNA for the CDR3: TGTGCCAGCAGTAGGTCGCGGGGGGCGACCGGGGAGCTGTTTTTT.

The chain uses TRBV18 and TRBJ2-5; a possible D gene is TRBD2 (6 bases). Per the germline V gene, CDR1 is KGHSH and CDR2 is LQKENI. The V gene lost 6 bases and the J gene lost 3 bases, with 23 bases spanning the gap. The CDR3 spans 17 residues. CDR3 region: CASSPRRESGTKETQYF. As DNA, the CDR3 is TGTGCCAGCTCCCCTCGGAGGGAATCCGGGACCAAAGAGACCCAGTACTTC. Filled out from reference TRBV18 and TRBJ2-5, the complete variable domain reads NAGVMQNPRHLVRRRGQEARLRCSPMKGHSHVYWYRQLPEEGLKFMVYLQKENIIDESGMPKERFSAEFPKEGPSILRIQQVVRGDSAAYFCASSPRRESGTKETQYFGPGTRLLVL.

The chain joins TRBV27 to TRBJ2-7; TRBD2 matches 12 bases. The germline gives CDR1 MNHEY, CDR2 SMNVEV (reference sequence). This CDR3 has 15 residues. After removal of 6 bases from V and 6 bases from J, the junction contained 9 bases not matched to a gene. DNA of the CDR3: TGTGCCAGCAGATCCGGACTAGCGGGATTTTCCGAGCAGTACTTC. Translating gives CASRSGLAGFSEQYF.

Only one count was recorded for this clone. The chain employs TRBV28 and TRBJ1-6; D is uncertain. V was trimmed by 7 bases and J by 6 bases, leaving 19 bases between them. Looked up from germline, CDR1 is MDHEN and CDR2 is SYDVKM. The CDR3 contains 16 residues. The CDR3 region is CASTHVDLGVNSPLHF. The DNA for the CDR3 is TGTGCCAGCACCCATGTAGACCTCGGGGTTAATTCACCCCTCCACTTT. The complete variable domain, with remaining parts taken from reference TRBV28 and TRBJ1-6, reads DVKVTQSSRYLVKRTGEKVFLECVQDMDHENMFWYRQDPGLGLRLIYFSYDVKMKEKGDIPEGYSVSREKKERFSLILESASTNQTSMYLCASTHVDLGVNSPLHFGNGTRLTVT.

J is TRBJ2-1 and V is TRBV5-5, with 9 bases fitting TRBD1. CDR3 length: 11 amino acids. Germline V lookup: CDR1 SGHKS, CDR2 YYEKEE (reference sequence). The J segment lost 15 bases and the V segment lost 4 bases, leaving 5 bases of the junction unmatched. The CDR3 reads CASSRDRVPFF. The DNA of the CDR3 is TGTGCCAGCAGCCGGGACAGGGTGCCGTTCTTC. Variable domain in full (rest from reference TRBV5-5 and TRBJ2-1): DAGVTQSPTHLIKTRGQQVTLRCSPISGHKSVSWYQQVLGQGPQFIFQYYEKEERGRGNFPDRFSARQFPNYSSELNVNALLLGDSALYLCASSRDRVPFFGPGTRLTVL.

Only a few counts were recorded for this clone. For the CDR3, the DNA is TGTGCCAGTAATCGCCTAGCGGGAGTCACCGGGGAGCTGTTTTTT. This codes for CASNRLAGVTGELFF. The V call is TRBV19, the J call TRBJ2-2; 10 positions match TRBD2. V lost 7 bases to trimming and J lost 4 bases; unmatched junction nucleotides: 6. Germline CDR1 and CDR2: LNHDA and SQIVND (reference sequence). The CDR3 is 15 residues long. Full variable domain (missing parts from reference TRBV19 and TRBJ2-2): DGGITQSPKYLFRKEGQNVTLSCEQNLNHDAMYWYRQDPGQGLRLIYYSQIVNDFQKGDIAEGYSVSREKKESFPLTVTSAQKNPTAFYLCASNRLAGVTGELFFGEGSRLTVL.

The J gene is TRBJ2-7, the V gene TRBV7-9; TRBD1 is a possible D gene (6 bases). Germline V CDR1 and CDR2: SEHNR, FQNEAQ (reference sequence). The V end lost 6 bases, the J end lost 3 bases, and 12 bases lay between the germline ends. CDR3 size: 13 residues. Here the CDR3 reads CASSPGDGYEQYF. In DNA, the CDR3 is TGTGCCAGCAGTCCAGGGGATGGCTACGAGCAGTACTTC.

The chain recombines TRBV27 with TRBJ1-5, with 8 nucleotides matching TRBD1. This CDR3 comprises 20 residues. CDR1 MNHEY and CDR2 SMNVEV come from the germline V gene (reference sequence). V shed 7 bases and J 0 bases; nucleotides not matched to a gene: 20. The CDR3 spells CASTSRRDRLLLNSNQPQHF. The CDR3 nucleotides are TGTGCCAGCACGTCGCGCCGGGACAGGCTCCTACTCAATAGCAATCAGCCCCAGCATTTT.

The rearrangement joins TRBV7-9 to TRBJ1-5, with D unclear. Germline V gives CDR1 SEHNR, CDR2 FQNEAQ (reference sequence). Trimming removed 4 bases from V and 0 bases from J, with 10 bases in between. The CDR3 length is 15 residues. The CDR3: CASSSDGVSNQPQHF. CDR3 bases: TGTGCCAGCAGCTCCGACGGGGTTAGCAATCAGCCCCAGCATTTT.

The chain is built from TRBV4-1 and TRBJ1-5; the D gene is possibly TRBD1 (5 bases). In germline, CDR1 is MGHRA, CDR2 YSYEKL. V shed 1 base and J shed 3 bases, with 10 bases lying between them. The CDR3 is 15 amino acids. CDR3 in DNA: TGCGCCAGCAGCCAAGTCGCAGGGTTCAATCAGCCCCAGCATTTT. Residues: CASSQVAGFNQPQHF.

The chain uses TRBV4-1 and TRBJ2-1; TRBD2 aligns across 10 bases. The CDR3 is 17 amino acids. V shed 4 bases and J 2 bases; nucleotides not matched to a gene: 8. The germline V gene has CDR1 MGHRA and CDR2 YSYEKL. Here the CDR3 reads CASSPAASGRTYNEQFF. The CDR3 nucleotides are TGCGCCAGCAGCCCCGCGGCTAGCGGGAGAACCTACAATGAGCAGTTCTTC.

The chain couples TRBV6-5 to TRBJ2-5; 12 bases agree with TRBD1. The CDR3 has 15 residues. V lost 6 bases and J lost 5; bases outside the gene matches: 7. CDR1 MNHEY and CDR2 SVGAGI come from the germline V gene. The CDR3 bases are TGTGCCAGCAGGCGCGGGACAGGGGGCAGGGAGACCCAGTACTTC. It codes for CASRRGTGGRETQYF.

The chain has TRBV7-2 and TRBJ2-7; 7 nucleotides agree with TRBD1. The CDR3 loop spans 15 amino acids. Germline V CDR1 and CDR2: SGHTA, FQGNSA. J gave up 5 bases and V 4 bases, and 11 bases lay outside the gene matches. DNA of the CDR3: TGTGCCAGCAGCTCGAAACCCTCGACAGGGAACGAGCAGTACTTC. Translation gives CASSSKPSTGNEQYF.

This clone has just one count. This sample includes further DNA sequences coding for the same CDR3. The CDR3 here is CASSSQGFYEQYF. The CDR3 DNA sequence: TGTGCCAGCAGTTCGCAGGGTTTCTACGAGCAGTACTTC. V usage is TRBV28 and J usage is TRBJ2-7, with a tentative D call TRBD1 (5 bases). The V end was cut by 4 bases, the J end by 3 bases, with 10 bases between. The germline gives CDR1 MDHEN, CDR2 SYDVKM. This CDR3 comprises 13 residues.

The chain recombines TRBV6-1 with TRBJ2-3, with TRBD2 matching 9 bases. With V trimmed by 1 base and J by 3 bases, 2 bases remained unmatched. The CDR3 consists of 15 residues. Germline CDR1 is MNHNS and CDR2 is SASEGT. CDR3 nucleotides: TGTGCCAGCAGTGAAGGTGCGGGAGGGACAGATACGCAGTATTTT. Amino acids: CASSEGAGGTDTQYF.

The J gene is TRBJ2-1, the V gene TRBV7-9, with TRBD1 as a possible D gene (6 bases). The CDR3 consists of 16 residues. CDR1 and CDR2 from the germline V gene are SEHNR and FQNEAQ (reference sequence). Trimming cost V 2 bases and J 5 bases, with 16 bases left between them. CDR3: CASSLQDSGNNNEQFF. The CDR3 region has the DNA TGTGCCAGCAGCTTACAGGACAGCGGAAATAACAATGAGCAGTTCTTC.

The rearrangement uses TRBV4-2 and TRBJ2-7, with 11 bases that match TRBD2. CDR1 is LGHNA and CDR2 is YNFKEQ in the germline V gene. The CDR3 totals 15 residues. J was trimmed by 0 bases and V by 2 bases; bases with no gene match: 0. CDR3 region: CASSQTSGSSYEQYF. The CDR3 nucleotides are TGTGCCAGCAGCCAAACTAGCGGGAGCTCCTACGAGCAGTACTTC.

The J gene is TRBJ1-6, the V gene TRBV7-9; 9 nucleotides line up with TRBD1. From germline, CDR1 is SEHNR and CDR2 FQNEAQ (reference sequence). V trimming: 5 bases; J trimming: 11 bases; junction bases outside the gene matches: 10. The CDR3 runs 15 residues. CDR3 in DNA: TGTGCCAGCAGCCGGGACAGGGACCGTGGTACACCCCTCCACTTT. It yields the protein CASSRDRDRGTPLHF.

The CDR3 region has the DNA TGTGCCAGCGCAACTCTGAACTCCTACGAGCAGTACTTC. It yields the protein CASATLNSYEQYF. The gene calls are TRBV28 and TRBJ2-7; D gene ambiguous. CDR3 size: 13 residues. The V and J ends lost 8 bases and 0 bases respectively, with 11 bases between them. In germline, CDR1 is MDHEN, CDR2 SYDVKM.

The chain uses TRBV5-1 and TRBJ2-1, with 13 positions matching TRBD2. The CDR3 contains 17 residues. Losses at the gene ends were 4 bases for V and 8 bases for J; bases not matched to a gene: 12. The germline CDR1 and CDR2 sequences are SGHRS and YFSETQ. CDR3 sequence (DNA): TGCGCCAGCAGCAGGACTAGCGGGAGAGTGTTGGCTTATGAGCAGTTCTTC. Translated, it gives CASSRTSGRVLAYEQFF.

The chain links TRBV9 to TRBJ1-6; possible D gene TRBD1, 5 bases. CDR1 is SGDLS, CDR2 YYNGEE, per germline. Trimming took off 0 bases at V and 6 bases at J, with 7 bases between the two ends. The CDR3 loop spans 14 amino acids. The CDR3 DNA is TGTGCCAGCAGCGTAGGGGGGGTTAATTCACCCCTCCACTTT. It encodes CASSVGGVNSPLHF. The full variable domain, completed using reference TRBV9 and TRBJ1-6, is DSGVTQTPKHLITATGQRVTLRCSPRSGDLSVYWYQQSLDQGLQFLIQYYNGEERAKGNILERFSAQQFPDLHSELNLSSLELGDSALYFCASSVGGVNSPLHFGNGTRLTVT.

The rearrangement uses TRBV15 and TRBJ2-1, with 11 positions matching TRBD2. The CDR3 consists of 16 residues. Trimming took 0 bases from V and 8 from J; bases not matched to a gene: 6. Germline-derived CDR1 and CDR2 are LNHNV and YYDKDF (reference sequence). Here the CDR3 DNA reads TGTGCCACCAGCAGAGATCGGGTACTAGCGGGAGATGAGCAGTTCTTC. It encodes CATSRDRVLAGDEQFF. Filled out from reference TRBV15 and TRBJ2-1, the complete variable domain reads DAMVIQNPRYQVTQFGKPVTLSCSQTLNHNVMYWYQQKSSQAPKLLFHYYDKDFNNEADTPDNFQSRRPNTSFCFLDIRSPGLGDTAMYLCATSRDRVLAGDEQFFGPGTRLTVL.

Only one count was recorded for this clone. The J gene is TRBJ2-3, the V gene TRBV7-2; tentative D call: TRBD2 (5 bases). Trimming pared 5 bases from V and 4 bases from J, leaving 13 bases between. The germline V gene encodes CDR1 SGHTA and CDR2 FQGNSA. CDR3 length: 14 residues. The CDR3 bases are TGTGCCAGCAGCCCCGGCCTAGCCGCAGATACGCAGTATTTT. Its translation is CASSPGLAADTQYF.

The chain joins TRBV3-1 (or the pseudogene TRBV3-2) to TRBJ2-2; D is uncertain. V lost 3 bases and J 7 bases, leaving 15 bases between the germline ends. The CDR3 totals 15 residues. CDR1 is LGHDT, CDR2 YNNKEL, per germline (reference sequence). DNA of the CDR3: TGTGCCAGCAGCCACAGACGGGTAGCTGGCGGGGAGCTGTTTTTT. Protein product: CASSHRRVAGGELFF.

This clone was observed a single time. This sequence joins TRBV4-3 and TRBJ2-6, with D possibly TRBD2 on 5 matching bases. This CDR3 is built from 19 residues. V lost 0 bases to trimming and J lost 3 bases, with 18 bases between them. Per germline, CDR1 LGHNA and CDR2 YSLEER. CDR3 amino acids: CASSQDRRRGYGGANVLTF. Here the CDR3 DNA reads TGCGCCAGCAGCCAAGATAGGCGAAGAGGGTATGGTGGGGCCAACGTCCTGACTTTC.

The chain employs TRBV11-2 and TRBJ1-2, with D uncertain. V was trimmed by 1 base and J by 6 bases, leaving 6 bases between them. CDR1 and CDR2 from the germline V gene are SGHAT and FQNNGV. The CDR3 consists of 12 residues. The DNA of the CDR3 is TGTGCCAGCAGCTTAGGAGGGAATGGCTACACCTTC. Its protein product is CASSLGGNGYTF.

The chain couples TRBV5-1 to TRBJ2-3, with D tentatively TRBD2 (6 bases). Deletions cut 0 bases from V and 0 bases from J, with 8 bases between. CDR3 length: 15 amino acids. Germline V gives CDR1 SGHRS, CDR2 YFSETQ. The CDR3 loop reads CASSLGSGSTDTQYF. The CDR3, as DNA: TGCGCCAGCAGCTTGGGAAGCGGGAGCACAGATACGCAGTATTTT. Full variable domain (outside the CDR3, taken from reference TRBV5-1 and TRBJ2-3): KAGVTQTPRYLIKTRGQQVTLSCSPISGHRSVSWYQQTPGQGLQFLFEYFSETQRNKGNFPGRFSGRQFSNSRSEMNVSTLELGDSALYLCASSLGSGSTDTQYFGPGTRLTVL.